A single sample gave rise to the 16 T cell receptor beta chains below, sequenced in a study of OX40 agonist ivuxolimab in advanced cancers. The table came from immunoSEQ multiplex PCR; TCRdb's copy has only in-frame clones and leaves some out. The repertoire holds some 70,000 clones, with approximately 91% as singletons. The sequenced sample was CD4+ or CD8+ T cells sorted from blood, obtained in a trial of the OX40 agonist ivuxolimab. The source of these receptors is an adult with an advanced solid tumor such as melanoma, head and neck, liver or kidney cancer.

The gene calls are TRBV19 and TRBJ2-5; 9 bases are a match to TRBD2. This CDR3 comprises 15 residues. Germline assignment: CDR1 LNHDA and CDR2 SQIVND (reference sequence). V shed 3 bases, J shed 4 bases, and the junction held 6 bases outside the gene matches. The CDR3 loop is CASSIGGGRVETQYF. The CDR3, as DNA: TGTGCCAGTAGTATTGGTGGCGGGAGGGTAGAGACCCAGTACTTC.

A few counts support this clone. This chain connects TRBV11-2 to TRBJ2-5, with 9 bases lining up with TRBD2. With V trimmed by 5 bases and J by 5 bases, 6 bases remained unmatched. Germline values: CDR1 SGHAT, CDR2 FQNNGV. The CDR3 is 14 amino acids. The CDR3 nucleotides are TGTGCCAGCAGCAACGGACTAGCGAGGGAGACCCAGTACTTC. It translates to CASSNGLARETQYF.

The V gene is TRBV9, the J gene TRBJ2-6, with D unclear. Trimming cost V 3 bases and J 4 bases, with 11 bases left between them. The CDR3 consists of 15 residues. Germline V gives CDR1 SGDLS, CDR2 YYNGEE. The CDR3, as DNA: TGTGCCAGCAGCGCCTCAGGCCAAGGGGCCAACGTCCTGACTTTC. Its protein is CASSASGQGANVLTF.

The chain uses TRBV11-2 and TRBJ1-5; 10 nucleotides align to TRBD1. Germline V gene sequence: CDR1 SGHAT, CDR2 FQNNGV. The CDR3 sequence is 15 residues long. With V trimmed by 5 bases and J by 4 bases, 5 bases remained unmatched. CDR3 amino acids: CASSPDRGINQPQHF. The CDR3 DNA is TGTGCCAGCAGCCCGGACAGGGGGATTAATCAGCCCCAGCATTTT.

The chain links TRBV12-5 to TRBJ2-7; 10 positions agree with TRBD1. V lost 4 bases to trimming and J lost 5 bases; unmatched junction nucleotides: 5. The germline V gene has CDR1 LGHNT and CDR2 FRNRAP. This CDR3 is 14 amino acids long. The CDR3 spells CASGSGQGRDEQYF. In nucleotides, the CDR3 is TGTGCTAGTGGTTCGGGACAGGGGAGGGACGAGCAGTACTTC.

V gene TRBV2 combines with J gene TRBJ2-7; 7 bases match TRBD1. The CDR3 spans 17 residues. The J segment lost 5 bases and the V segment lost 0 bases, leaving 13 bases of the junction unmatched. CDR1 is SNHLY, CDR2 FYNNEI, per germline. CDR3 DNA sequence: TGTGCCAGCAGTGAAGCGAAGGACAGGCGGATCTACGACGAGCAGTACTTC. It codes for CASSEAKDRRIYDEQYF.

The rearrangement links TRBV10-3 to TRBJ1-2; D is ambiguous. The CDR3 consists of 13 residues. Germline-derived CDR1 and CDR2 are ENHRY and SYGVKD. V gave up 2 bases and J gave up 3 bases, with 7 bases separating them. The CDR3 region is CAISEQRDYGYTF. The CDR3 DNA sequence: TGTGCCATCAGTGAGCAAAGGGACTATGGCTACACCTTC.

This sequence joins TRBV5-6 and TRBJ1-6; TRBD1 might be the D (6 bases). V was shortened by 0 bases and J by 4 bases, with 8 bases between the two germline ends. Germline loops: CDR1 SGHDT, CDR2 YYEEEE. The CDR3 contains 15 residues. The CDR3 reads CASSLGTVYNSPLHF. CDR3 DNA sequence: TGTGCCAGCAGCTTGGGGACAGTGTATAATTCACCCCTCCACTTT.

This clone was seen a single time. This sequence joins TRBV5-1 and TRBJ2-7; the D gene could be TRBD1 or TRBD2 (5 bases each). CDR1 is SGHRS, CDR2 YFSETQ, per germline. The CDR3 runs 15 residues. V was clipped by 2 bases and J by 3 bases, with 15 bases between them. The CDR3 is CASSLTGANLYEQYF. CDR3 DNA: TGCGCCAGCAGCTTAACCGGGGCCAACCTCTACGAGCAGTACTTC.

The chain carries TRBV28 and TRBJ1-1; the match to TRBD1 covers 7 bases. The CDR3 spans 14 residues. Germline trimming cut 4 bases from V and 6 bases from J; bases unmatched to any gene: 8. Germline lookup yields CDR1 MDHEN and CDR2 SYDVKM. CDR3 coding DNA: TGTGCCAGCAGTTCCCCGACAGGGAGGTCTGAAGCTTTCTTT. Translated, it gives CASSSPTGRSEAFF.

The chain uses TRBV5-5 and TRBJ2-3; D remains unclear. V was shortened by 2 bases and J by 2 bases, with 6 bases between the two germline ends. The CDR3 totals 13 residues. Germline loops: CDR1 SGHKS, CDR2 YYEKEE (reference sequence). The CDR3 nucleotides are TGTGCCAGCAGCTTTTACCCCACAGATACGCAGTATTTT. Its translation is CASSFYPTDTQYF. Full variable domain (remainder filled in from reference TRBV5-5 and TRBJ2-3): DAGVTQSPTHLIKTRGQQVTLRCSPISGHKSVSWYQQVLGQGPQFIFQYYEKEERGRGNFPDRFSARQFPNYSSELNVNALLLGDSALYLCASSFYPTDTQYFGPGTRLTVL.

The CDR3: CASSLRGPGVGNTEAFF. Here the CDR3 DNA reads TGTGCCAGCAGTCTGCGGGGGCCGGGGGTAGGGAACACTGAAGCTTTCTTT. The rearrangement uses TRBV27 and TRBJ1-1; perhaps TRBD1 as D (6 bases). Deletions cut 5 bases from V and 1 base from J, with 20 bases between. CDR1 is MNHEY and CDR2 is SMNVEV in the germline V gene (reference sequence). The CDR3 loop spans 17 amino acids.

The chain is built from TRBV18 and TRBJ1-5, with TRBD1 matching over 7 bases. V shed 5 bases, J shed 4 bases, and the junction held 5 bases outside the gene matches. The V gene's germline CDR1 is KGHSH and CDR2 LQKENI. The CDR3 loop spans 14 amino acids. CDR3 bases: TGTGCCAGCTCAAAGGACAGGAATAATCAGCCCCAGCATTTT. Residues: CASSKDRNNQPQHF.

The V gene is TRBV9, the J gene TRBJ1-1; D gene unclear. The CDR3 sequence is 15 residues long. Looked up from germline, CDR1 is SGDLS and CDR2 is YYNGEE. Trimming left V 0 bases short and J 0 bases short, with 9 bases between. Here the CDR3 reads CASSVVGALNTEAFF. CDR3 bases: TGTGCCAGCAGCGTAGTAGGAGCCCTGAACACTGAAGCTTTCTTT.

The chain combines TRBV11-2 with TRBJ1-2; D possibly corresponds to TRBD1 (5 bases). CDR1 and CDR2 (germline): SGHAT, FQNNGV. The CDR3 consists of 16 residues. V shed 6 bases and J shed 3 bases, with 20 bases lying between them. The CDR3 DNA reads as TGTGCCAGCAGGGAACTTGGTGGGGGAGGCTACTATGGCTACACCTTC. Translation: CASRELGGGGYYGYTF.

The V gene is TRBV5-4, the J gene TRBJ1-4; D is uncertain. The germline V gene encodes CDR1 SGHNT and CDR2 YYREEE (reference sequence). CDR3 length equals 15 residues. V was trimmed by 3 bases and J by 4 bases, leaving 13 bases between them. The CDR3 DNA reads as TGTGCCAGCAGCTCCGGTCCGGCCTTTAATGAAAAACTGTTTTTT. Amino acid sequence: CASSSGPAFNEKLFF.